Listed below are T cell receptor beta chains from one sample, sequenced in a study of T-cell memory formation after mild COVID-19. Via MiXCR, TCRdb re-called the 5' RACE reads, giving one row per CDR3 protein. The table shows under 250,000 distinct CDR3 sequences, with approximately 15% occurring only once. Sequencing was carried out using PBMCs or a T cell subset sorted from them (not recorded which). The receptor set was obtained from an adult woman who had mild COVID-19 (a few samples of this study predate the infection). Cell type and time point are not known. CDR3s include the opening cysteine and the closing phenylalanine or tryptophan. A D gene is named only where the DNA matches it firmly. Clone size is shown for a subset of rows, as once, few, many or a class of expanded clone.

clone_size	d_call	v_call	j_call	cdr3_aa	cdr3_nt
many	.	TRBV5-1	TRBJ2-7	CASSLGGSFSYEQYF	TGCGCCAGCAGCTTGGGCGGATCCTTCTCCTACGAGCAGTACTTC
.	TRBD1	TRBV9	TRBJ1-2	CASIVAGQGFYGYTF	TGTGCCAGCATCGTAGCTGGACAGGGGTTCTATGGCTACACCTTC
few	TRBD1	TRBV5-1	TRBJ1-2	CASSPTGESGYTF	TGCGCCAGCAGCCCAACAGGGGAGAGTGGCTACACCTTC
few	.	TRBV3-1	TRBJ2-5	CASSRLEETQYF	TGTGCCAGCAGCCGCCTTGAGGAGACCCAGTACTTC
few	TRBD2	TRBV3-1	TRBJ2-5	CASSPTSGGEETQYF	TGTGCCAGCAGCCCGACTAGCGGGGGGGAAGAGACCCAGTACTTC
.	.	TRBV7-3	TRBJ1-2	CASSSSGLVGYTF	TGTGCCAGCAGCTCTTCAGGGCTTGTTGGCTACACCTTC
.	.	TRBV6-4	TRBJ1-1	CASRPGKGLNTEAFF	TGTGCCAGCAGACCTGGGAAAGGACTGAACACTGAAGCTTTCTTT
.	TRBD1	TRBV14	TRBJ2-4	CASSQQGVAKNIQYF	TGTGCCAGCAGCCAGCAGGGGGTAGCCAAAAACATTCAGTACTTC
.	.	TRBV20-1	TRBJ1-6	CSAGPYPGPTRPPLHF	TGCAGTGCTGGGCCGTATCCGGGCCCAACGCGGCCACCCCTCCACTTT
.	.	TRBV3-1	TRBJ1-1	CASSQVGGSTEAFF	TGTGCCAGCAGCCAAGTAGGGGGGAGCACTGAAGCTTTCTTT
.	TRBD1	TRBV27	TRBJ1-1	CASGQGGRTEAFF	TGTGCCAGCGGTCAGGGGGGGCGCACTGAAGCTTTCTTT
.	TRBD2	TRBV20-1	TRBJ2-3	CSVLGGLAGVSDTQYF	TGCAGTGTCCTTGGCGGGCTAGCGGGAGTATCGGATACGCAGTATTTT
.	TRBD1	TRBV6-5	TRBJ1-1	CASRNSGTANTEAFF	TGTGCCAGCAGAAATTCCGGGACAGCGAACACTGAAGCTTTCTTT
.	TRBD1	TRBV5-4	TRBJ2-1	CASSLEGATQREQFF	TGTGCCAGCAGCTTGGAGGGGGCTACCCAACGGGAGCAGTTCTTC
few	TRBD2	TRBV2	TRBJ2-1	CASSERAGGWYEQFF	TGTGCCAGCAGTGAACGGGCGGGAGGGTGGTATGAGCAGTTCTTC
few	.	TRBV20-1	TRBJ2-1	CSAPRDPVVNEQFF	TGCAGTGCTCCCCGGGACCCGGTTGTGAATGAGCAGTTCTTC
.	.	TRBV11-2	TRBJ2-1	CASSLEASSHGEQFF	TGTGCCAGCAGCCTGGAGGCTTCTAGTCACGGTGAGCAGTTCTTC
.	.	TRBV4-2	TRBJ1-3	CASSQDGALRGNTIYF	TGTGCCAGCAGCCAAGATGGAGCTTTACGTGGAAACACCATATATTTT
few	.	TRBV7-2	TRBJ2-7	CASSPSARAYEQYF	TGTGCCAGCAGCCCCTCAGCCCGTGCCTACGAGCAGTACTTC
few	.	TRBV6-6	TRBJ1-1	CASRRGALNTEAFF	TGTGCCAGCAGGCGGGGGGCCTTGAACACTGAAGCTTTCTTT
few	TRBD2	TRBV18	TRBJ2-5	CASSPSASGRFETQYF	TGTGCCAGCTCACCATCGGCTAGCGGGAGATTCGAGACCCAGTACTTC
many	.	TRBV29-1	TRBJ2-3	CSVEDVSLGADTQYF	TGCAGCGTTGAAGACGTCTCCCTGGGGGCAGATACGCAGTATTTT
few	.	TRBV7-6	TRBJ2-3	CASSLMYSSTDTQYF	TGTGCCAGCAGCTTAATGTATTCTAGCACAGATACGCAGTATTTT
.	.	TRBV30	TRBJ2-7	CAQRLSSYEQYF	TGTGCTCAGCGGTTGAGCTCCTACGAGCAGTACTTC
.	.	TRBV7-2	TRBJ2-7	CASSVTGNYEQYF	TGTGCCAGCAGCGTTACTGGTAACTACGAGCAGTACTTC
few	.	TRBV5-1	TRBJ1-3	CASSQDVGSPGNTIYF	TGCGCCAGCAGCCAGGATGTGGGTTCTCCTGGAAACACCATATATTTT
.	.	TRBV2	TRBJ2-5	CASRGDYLETQYF	TGTGCCAGCCGCGGGGATTACTTAGAGACCCAGTACTTC
.	TRBD2	TRBV11-2	TRBJ2-3	CASSLLAGADTQYF	TGTGCCAGCAGCTTACTAGCGGGAGCAGATACGCAGTATTTT
.	.	TRBV30	TRBJ2-3	CAWTPGWAPRTDTQYF	TGTGCCTGGACCCCGGGCTGGGCACCTCGCACAGATACGCAGTATTTT
few	TRBD1	TRBV6-4	TRBJ1-1	CASSDLTGGSNNTEAFF	TGTGCCAGCAGTGACTTAACAGGGGGCTCAAACAACACTGAAGCTTTCTTT
.	TRBD2	TRBV12-3/TRBV12-4	TRBJ2-5	CASTRLAFQETQYF	TGTGCCAGCACCCGACTAGCATTCCAAGAGACCCAGTACTTC
.	TRBD1	TRBV29-1	TRBJ2-5	CSGATGGETQYF	TGCAGCGGGGCGACAGGGGGAGAGACCCAGTACTTC
.	.	TRBV18	TRBJ1-5	CASSPRFPGNQPQHF	TGTGCCAGCTCACCACGGTTCCCAGGAAATCAGCCCCAGCATTTT
.	TRBD1	TRBV2	TRBJ1-5	CASKSGQGVQPQHF	TGTGCCAGCAAGTCCGGACAGGGGGTTCAGCCCCAGCATTTT
few	TRBD2	TRBV5-5	TRBJ2-1	CASSLGISGGSSYNEQFF	TGTGCCAGCAGCTTGGGCATTAGCGGGGGGAGCTCCTACAATGAGCAGTTCTTC